The clone carrying this TCR beta chain has only a few counts. Antigen: not known. The data were obtained in a study of T cells after yellow fever vaccination. Study-level results: On re-exposure, the response was weaker but peaked faster, at day 5 versus 15. Post-booster repertoires again held most primary-vaccination clones (roughly 95% CD4, roughly 88% CD8).

Template switching with 5'RACE generated the TCR cDNA and added a universal primer site and UMIs. In TCRdb, the 5' RACE reads were re-called with MiXCR into one record per CDR3 protein. The sample lists 300,000 to 350,000 distinct CDR3 sequences, approximately 3.9% occurring once. There are 16 residues in the CDR3. With V trimmed by 4 bases and J by 1 base, 10 bases remained unmatched. CDR1 is MGHRA and CDR2 is YSYEKL in the germline V gene. The J gene is TRBJ2-7, the V gene TRBV4-1, with TRBD1 matching over 7 bases. The clonotype was recovered from a man younger than 35 who received the YFV17D yellow fever vaccine. The material was PBMCs, obtained 5 days after the yellow fever booster vaccination. The CDR3 protein is CASSRGTALRSYEQYF. The CDR3 DNA reads as TGCGCCAGCAGCCGAGGGACAGCCTTGAGGTCCTACGAGCAGTACTTC.